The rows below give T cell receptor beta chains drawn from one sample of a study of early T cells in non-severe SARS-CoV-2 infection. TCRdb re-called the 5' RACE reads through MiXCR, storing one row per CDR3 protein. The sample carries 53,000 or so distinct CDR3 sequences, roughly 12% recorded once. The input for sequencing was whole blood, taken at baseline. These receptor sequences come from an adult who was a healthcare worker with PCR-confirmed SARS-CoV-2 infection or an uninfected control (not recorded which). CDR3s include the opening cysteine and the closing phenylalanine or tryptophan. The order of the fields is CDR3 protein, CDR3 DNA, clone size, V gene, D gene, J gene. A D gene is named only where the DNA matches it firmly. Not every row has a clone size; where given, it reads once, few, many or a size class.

CASSHYPRISYEQYF,TGCGCCAGCAGCCATTACCCTCGGATATCCTACGAGCAGTACTTC,NA,TRBV10-2,NA,TRBJ2-7
CASRDRRGGQYF,TGTGCCAGCAGGGATAGGCGAGGAGGGCAGTATTTT,NA,TRBV9,NA,TRBJ2-3
CASSLVSGDANYGYTF,TGCGCCAGCAGCTTGGTGTCCGGGGATGCTAACTATGGCTACACCTTC,NA,TRBV5-1,NA,TRBJ1-2
CASTLTGINTDTQYF,TGTGCCAGCACCCTCACCGGGATAAACACAGATACGCAGTATTTT,NA,TRBV12-3/TRBV12-4,NA,TRBJ2-3
CATMESGRATDTQYF,TGTGCCACCATGGAAAGCGGGAGGGCCACGGATACGCAGTATTTT,NA,TRBV24-1,TRBD2,TRBJ2-3
CASSPGLAANNEQFF,TGTGCCAGCAGCCCAGGACTAGCGGCCAACAATGAGCAGTTCTTC,many,TRBV9,TRBD2,TRBJ2-1
CASSLALAGEDDTQYF,TGCGCCAGCAGCTTAGCACTAGCGGGAGAAGATGATACGCAGTATTTT,NA,TRBV5-1,TRBD2,TRBJ2-3
CASSESAGLGDTQYF,TGCGCCAGCAGTGAGTCTGCCGGGTTAGGTGATACGCAGTATTTT,few,TRBV10-1,NA,TRBJ2-3
CASIRTGSEQYF,TGTGCCAGCATCCGGACGGGCTCCGAGCAGTACTTC,NA,TRBV28,NA,TRBJ2-7
CASSPRLAGGPTADTQYF,TGTGCCAGCAGTCCCCGACTAGCGGGAGGCCCGACGGCAGATACGCAGTATTTT,NA,TRBV12-3/TRBV12-4,TRBD2,TRBJ2-3
CASSLGGYINEKLFF,TGTGCCAGCAGCTTAGGGGGGTATATTAATGAAAAACTGTTTTTT,few,TRBV7-2,NA,TRBJ1-4
CASSYHGQGSSGYTF,TGTGCCAGCAGTTACCATGGTCAGGGGAGTAGCGGCTACACCTTC,NA,TRBV6-5,NA,TRBJ1-2
CASSHLTGSNTEAFF,TGTGCCAGCAGCCACCTAACAGGGTCGAACACTGAAGCTTTCTTT,few,TRBV14,NA,TRBJ1-1
CASSIDRGEYQPQHF,TGTGCCAGTAGTATCGACAGGGGCGAATATCAGCCCCAGCATTTT,few,TRBV19,TRBD1,TRBJ1-5
CASSVAIGDTEAFF,TGTGCCAGCAGCGTAGCGATTGGGGACACTGAAGCTTTCTTT,NA,TRBV9,NA,TRBJ1-1
CASSLDSGRAGSTQYF,TGCGCCAGCAGCTTGGATAGCGGGAGGGCCGGTTCAACGCAGTATTTT,few,TRBV5-1,TRBD2,TRBJ2-3